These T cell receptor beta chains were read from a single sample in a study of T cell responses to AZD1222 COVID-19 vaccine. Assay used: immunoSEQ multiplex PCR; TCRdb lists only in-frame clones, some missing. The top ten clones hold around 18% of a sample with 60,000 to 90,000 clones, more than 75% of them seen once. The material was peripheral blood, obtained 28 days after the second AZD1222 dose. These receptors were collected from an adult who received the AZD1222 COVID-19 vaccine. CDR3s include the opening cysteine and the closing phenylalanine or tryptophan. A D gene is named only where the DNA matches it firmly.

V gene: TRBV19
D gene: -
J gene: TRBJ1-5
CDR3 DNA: TGTGCCAGTAGTTTGGGAAGGCCAAACAGCAATCAGCCCCAGCATTTT
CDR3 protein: CASSLGRPNSNQPQHF

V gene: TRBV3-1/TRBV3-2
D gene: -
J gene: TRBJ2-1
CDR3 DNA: TGTGCCAGCAGCCAAGAAGGGAGCAGTTCGTTCTTC
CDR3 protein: CASSQEGSSSFF

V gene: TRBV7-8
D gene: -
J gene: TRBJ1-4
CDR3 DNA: TGTGCCAGCAGCTTAGGAGGGTATAATGAAAAACTGTTTTTT
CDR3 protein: CASSLGGYNEKLFF

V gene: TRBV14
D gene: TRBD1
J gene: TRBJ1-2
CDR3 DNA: TGTGCCAGCAGCCAAGCCGGGACAGGGCATATCAAGAATGGCTACACCTTC
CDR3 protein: CASSQAGTGHIKNGYTF

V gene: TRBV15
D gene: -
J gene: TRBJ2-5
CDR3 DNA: TGTGCCACTGGGCGGCAGGGAGTAGGGTTTCGAGAGACCCAGTACTTC
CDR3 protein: CATGRQGVGFRETQYF

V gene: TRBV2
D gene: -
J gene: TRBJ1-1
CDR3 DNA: TGTGCCAGCAGATCCCAAGGGTCGTCGGTACTTAACACTGAAGCTTTCTTT
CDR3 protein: CASRSQGSSVLNTEAFF

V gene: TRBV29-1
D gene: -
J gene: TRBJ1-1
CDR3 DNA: TGCAGCGTTTTACAGGGACCCGAAGCTTTCTTT
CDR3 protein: CSVLQGPEAFF

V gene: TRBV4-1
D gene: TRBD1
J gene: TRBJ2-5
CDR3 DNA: TGCGCCAGCAGCCAAGATGTGGACAGGGGGTACGAGACCCAGTACTTC
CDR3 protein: CASSQDVDRGYETQYF

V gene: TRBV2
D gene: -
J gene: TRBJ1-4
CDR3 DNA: TGTGCCAGCAGTGAGATGAGGACTCCCGAAAAACTGTTTTTT
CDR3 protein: CASSEMRTPEKLFF

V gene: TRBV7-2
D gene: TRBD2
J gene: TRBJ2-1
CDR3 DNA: TGTGCCAGCAGCCCCCAAGCGGGGGGGCCCCCCTACAATGAGCAGTTCTTC
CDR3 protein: CASSPQAGGPPYNEQFF

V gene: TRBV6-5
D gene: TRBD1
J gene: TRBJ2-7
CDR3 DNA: TGTGCCAGCACCGGACAGGGTCCTCCAGGCGAGCAGTACTTC
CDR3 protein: CASTGQGPPGEQYF

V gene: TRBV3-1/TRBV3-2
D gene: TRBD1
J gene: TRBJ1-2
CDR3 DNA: TGTGCCAGCAGCCAAGGGGGACAGGGGCGAGGCTACACCTTC
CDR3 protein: CASSQGGQGRGYTF

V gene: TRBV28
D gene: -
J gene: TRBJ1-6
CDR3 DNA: TGTGCCAGCAGTCCACTATTAGGGGAAAATTCACCCCTCCACTTT
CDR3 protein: CASSPLLGENSPLHF